The 21 T cell receptor beta chains below were found in one sample sequenced in a study of T-cell reconstitution after alpha-beta-depleted transplantation in children (dated by TCRdb to 2016 to 2017). This specimen's treatment or condition label, per the study, means: allogeneic hematopoietic cell transplantation with graft depleted of TCRalphabeta T cells and CD19 B cells. Receptor libraries were prepared by PCR. Data came from an Illumina HiSeq 2500. TCR library preparation used molecular barcoding, with unique molecular identifiers applied to normalize quantification of the TCRbeta repertoire. TCRdb cleaned the public reads at Q25 with fastp, built clones with MiXCR and kept in-frame beta chains. Each CDR3 protein gets just one entry, which takes the most common genes and DNA from the rows behind it. The sample contains 450,000 to 600,000 distinct CDR3 sequences, about 11% of them found a single time. The ten largest clones capture 2% of the sample.

Sequenced here: PBMCs, sampled before TCRalphabeta/CD19-depleted stem cell transplant. All receptors derive from a child aged 2-9 years with inherited bone marrow failure, due to receive a stem cell transplant.

This clonotype was seen repeatedly, ten times or more. The CDR3 region has the DNA TGTGCCAGCAGTCCACCCCAATCCGGGGTTCCGTGGTCTGAAGCTTTCTTT. Amino acid sequence: CASSPPQSGVPWSEAFF. The rearrangement uses TRBV27 and TRBJ1-1; D remains ambiguous. There are 17 residues in the CDR3. Germline values: CDR1 MNHEY, CDR2 SMNVEV (reference sequence). V shed 5 bases and J shed 6 bases, with 25 bases lying between them.

This clonotype has at least ten counts. This chain uses TRBV29-1 with TRBJ2-3, with D hard to call. V lost 8 bases and J lost 0, with 12 bases in between. Germline assignment: CDR1 SQVTM and CDR2 ANQGSEA. CDR3 size: 13 residues. The CDR3 loop is CSHLKGSTDTQYF. As DNA, the CDR3 is TGCAGCCATCTTAAAGGCAGCACAGATACGCAGTATTTT.

This clonotype was counted many times. The chain recombines TRBV12-3 or TRBV12-4 with TRBJ2-1; D is unclear. The CDR3 has 12 amino acids. The V and J ends lost 2 bases and 7 bases respectively, with 6 bases between them. The CDR3 here is CASSLRPNEQFF. For the CDR3, the DNA is TGTGCCAGCAGTTTACGGCCGAATGAGCAGTTCTTC.

This clonotype was seen just once. This clone may be a read error of a much larger clone one base away. V is TRBV5-1 and J is TRBJ1-1, with unresolved D. The ends were cut back, 4 bases at V and 1 base at J, with 14 bases in the middle. Germline CDR1 SGHRS, CDR2 YFSETQ. The CDR3 covers 15 residues. CDR3 region: CASSRTLGPNTEAFF. DNA for the CDR3: TGCGCCAGCAGCCGGACCCTTGGACCGAACACTGAAGCTTTCTTT.

This clonotype was seen many times. The chain recombines TRBV5-1 with TRBJ2-7, with D perhaps matching TRBD2 (5 bases). V lost 5 bases and J lost 5, with 8 bases in between. The CDR3 contains 11 residues. Germline V lookup: CDR1 SGHRS, CDR2 YFSETQ. CDR3 coding DNA: TGCGCCAGCAGATGGGAGAACGAGCAGTACTTC. Translating gives CASRWENEQYF.

This clonotype turned up a few times. The chain combines TRBV4-1 with TRBJ2-6; TRBD2 is a possible D gene (7 bases). CDR1 MGHRA and CDR2 YSYEKL come from the germline V gene. The length of the CDR3 is 21 residues. V lost 0 bases and J lost 1, with 22 bases in between. The CDR3 region is CASSQEVFSGGLPSGANVLTF. The CDR3 nucleotides read TGCGCCAGCAGCCAAGAGGTTTTCTCCGGGGGGCTGCCGTCTGGGGCCAACGTCCTGACTTTC.

This clonotype has more than one count but fewer than ten. The chain uses TRBV13 and TRBJ2-7, with a weak D call TRBD1 (6 bases). This CDR3 has 14 amino acids. Looked up from germline, CDR1 is PRHDT and CDR2 is FYEKMQ (reference sequence). Trimming took off 3 bases at V and 4 bases at J, with 13 bases between the two ends. The CDR3 sequence is CASSFRHREYEQYF. CDR3 sequence (DNA): TGTGCCAGCAGCTTTAGACACAGGGAATACGAGCAGTACTTC.

This clonotype was counted at least ten times. V and J are TRBV5-4 and TRBJ2-1, with a tentative D call TRBD2 (6 bases). The CDR3 is made up of 15 amino acids. Germline loops: CDR1 SGHNT, CDR2 YYREEE (reference sequence). V gave up 3 bases and J gave up 4 bases, with 14 bases separating them. Here the CDR3 DNA reads TGTGCCAGCAGCTCAAGCGGGTGGGGATACAATGAGCAGTTCTTC. This sequence encodes CASSSSGWGYNEQFF.

The CDR3 protein is CASSASGPSYNEQFF. The CDR3 DNA is TGTGCCAGTAGTGCGAGCGGCCCCTCCTACAATGAGCAGTTCTTC. The chain recombines TRBV19 with TRBJ2-1; the D gene is possibly TRBD2 (5 bases). The CDR3 is made up of 15 amino acids. V shed 5 bases and J shed 0 bases, with 11 bases lying between them. From germline, CDR1 is LNHDA and CDR2 SQIVND (reference sequence).

Worth noting for this clonotype: With a much larger clone just one base away, this may be a read error. DNA for the CDR3: TGCGCCAGCAGCTGGGAGGATAGCGGGAGCTCCTACGAGCAGTACTTC. It yields the protein CASSWEDSGSSYEQYF. The V and J genes are TRBV5-1 and TRBJ2-7; 9 bases line up with TRBD2. The CDR3 totals 16 residues. Trimming at V came to 3 bases and at J to 0 bases, leaving 7 bases not matched to a gene. Germline V gives CDR1 SGHRS, CDR2 YFSETQ.

In this sample, this clonotype turned up a few times. The rearrangement joins TRBV24-1 to TRBJ2-7, with 9 bases that match TRBD2. CDR1 KGHDR and CDR2 SFDVKD come from the germline V gene. Trimming at V came to 9 bases and at J to 3 bases, leaving 11 bases not matched to a gene. The CDR3 is 15 residues long. CDR3: CATVRGGGLGYEQYF. DNA of the CDR3: TGTGCCACCGTTCGCGGGGGGGGACTCGGCTACGAGCAGTACTTC.

Note on this clonotype: This sequence may be a read error, since a much larger clone differs from it by one base. The J gene is TRBJ2-1, the V gene TRBV14; D perhaps matches TRBD2 (6 bases). CDR1 is SGHDN, CDR2 FVKESK, per germline. The CDR3 spans 13 residues. The CDR3, as DNA: TGTGCCAGCAGCCTTACTAGCAACAATGAGCAGCTCTTC. Its translation: CASSLTSNNEQLF.

This clonotype was observed a few times. The rearrangement joins TRBV27 to TRBJ2-5; 7 bases map to TRBD2. The CDR3 length is 15 residues. Trimming took 4 bases from V and 0 from J; bases not matched to a gene: 5. The germline CDR1 and CDR2 sequences are MNHEY and SMNVEV (reference sequence). In DNA form, the CDR3 reads TGTGCCAGCAGTTCGACTAGCCTGTACCAAGAGACCCAGTACTTC. It is translated as CASSSTSLYQETQYF.

V is TRBV6-2 or TRBV6-3 and J is TRBJ2-1, with 11 nucleotides matching TRBD2. Germline V lookup: CDR1 MNHEY, CDR2 SVGEGT. The CDR3 consists of 15 residues. V dropped 6 bases and J dropped 2; count of bases not matched to a gene: 3. CDR3 residues: CASRRLAGPYNEQFF. CDR3 coding DNA: TGTGCCAGCAGACGACTAGCGGGACCCTACAATGAGCAGTTCTTC.

To note about this clonotype: A much larger clone differs by one base, so this may be a read error. This chain connects TRBV4-3 to TRBJ2-1, with 7 bases aligning to TRBD2. The closer fit of TRBJ2-7 to the DNA end suggests the J call may be wrong. From germline, CDR1 is LGHNA and CDR2 YSLEER. This CDR3 is 17 amino acids long. This CDR3 is CASSQLPSGSSYNEQYF. The CDR3 DNA sequence: TGCGCCAGCAGCCAACTACCTAGCGGTAGCTCCTACAATGAGCAGTACTTC.

This clonotype was recorded at least ten times. The gene calls are TRBV10-3 and TRBJ2-5; 10 bases agree with TRBD2. J gave up 3 bases and V 2 bases, and 0 bases lay outside the gene matches. The CDR3 runs to 14 residues. CDR1 is ENHRY and CDR2 is SYGVKD in the germline V gene. CDR3 amino acids: CAISETSGKETQYF. The CDR3 nucleotides are TGTGCCATCAGTGAGACTAGCGGGAAAGAGACCCAGTACTTC.

This clonotype was seen at least ten times. J is TRBJ2-2 and V is TRBV4-3, with D maybe TRBD2 (6 bases). Germline V CDR1 and CDR2: LGHNA, YSLEER. CDR3 size: 16 residues. Between the trimmed V and J ends, which lost 4 bases and 6 bases, there was a span of 18 bases. The CDR3 loop is CASSPLATWEAGELFF. DNA for the CDR3: TGCGCCAGCAGCCCACTAGCTACTTGGGAGGCCGGGGAGCTGTTTTTT.

This clonotype was counted at least ten times. V and J are TRBV10-3 and TRBJ2-1; D unresolved. CDR3 size: 14 residues. Germline CDR1 and CDR2: ENHRY and SYGVKD. The V and J ends lost 0 bases and 7 bases respectively, with 10 bases between them. CDR3 bases: TGTGCCATCAGTGAGTCGGTAGGGTCGAATGAGCAGTTCTTC. This gives the protein CAISESVGSNEQFF.

This clonotype was counted many times. The rearrangement links TRBV20-1 to TRBJ2-7, with D perhaps given as TRBD1 or TRBD2 (6 bases each). The CDR3 spans 12 residues. Germline V lookup: CDR1 DFQATT, CDR2 SNEGSKA (reference sequence). With 6 bases removed from V and 3 bases from J, the gap between germline ends came to 12 bases. Here the CDR3 DNA reads TGCAGTGCGGGGGGCGTAGGCTACGAGCAGTACTTC. It encodes CSAGGVGYEQYF.

At least ten counts were recorded for this clonotype. V and J are TRBV5-1 and TRBJ2-5; D might be TRBD2 (5 bases). The CDR3 runs to 14 residues. CDR1 is SGHRS, CDR2 YFSETQ, per germline. V was pared by 2 bases and J by 1 base, with 9 bases between. CDR3 in amino acids: CASSFGSVQETQYF. CDR3 bases: TGCGCCAGCAGCTTTGGTAGCGTCCAAGAGACCCAGTACTTC.

This clonotype was detected ten times or more. The chain joins TRBV6-1 to TRBJ2-1, with TRBD2 matching 9 bases. With 2 bases clipped from V and 2 bases from J, the junction kept 4 bases outside the gene matches. Germline values: CDR1 MNHNS, CDR2 SASEGT. The CDR3 is 16 amino acids. CDR3 region: CASSEMAGGAYNEQFF. In nucleotides, the CDR3 is TGTGCCAGCAGTGAAATGGCGGGAGGGGCCTACAATGAGCAGTTCTTC.